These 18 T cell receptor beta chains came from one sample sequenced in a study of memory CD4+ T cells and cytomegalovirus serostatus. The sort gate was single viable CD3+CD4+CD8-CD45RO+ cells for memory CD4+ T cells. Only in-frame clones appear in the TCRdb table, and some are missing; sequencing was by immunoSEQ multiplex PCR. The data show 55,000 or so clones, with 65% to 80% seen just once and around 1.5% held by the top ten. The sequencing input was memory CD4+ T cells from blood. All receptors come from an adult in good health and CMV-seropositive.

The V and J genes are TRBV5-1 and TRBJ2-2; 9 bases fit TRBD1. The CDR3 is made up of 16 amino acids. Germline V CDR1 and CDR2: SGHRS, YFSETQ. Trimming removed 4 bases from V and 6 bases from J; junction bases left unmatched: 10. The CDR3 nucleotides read TGCGCCAGCAGCCCGACAGGGGGGTTTAGTGCCGGGGAGCTGTTTTTT. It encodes CASSPTGGFSAGELFF.

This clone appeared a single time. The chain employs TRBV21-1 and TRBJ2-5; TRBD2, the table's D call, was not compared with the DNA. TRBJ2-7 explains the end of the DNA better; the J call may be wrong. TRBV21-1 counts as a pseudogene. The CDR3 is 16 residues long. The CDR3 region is CASSPRRGITIYEQYF. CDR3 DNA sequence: TGTGCCAGCAGCCCCCGCCGGGGAATTACCATCTACGAGCAGTACTTC.

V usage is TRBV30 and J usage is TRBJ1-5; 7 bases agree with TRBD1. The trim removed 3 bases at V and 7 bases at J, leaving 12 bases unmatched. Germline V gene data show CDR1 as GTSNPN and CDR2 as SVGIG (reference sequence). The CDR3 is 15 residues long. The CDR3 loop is CAWRAQGTPMQPQHF. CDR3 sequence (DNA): TGTGCCTGGAGGGCACAGGGGACCCCTATGCAGCCCCAGCATTTT.

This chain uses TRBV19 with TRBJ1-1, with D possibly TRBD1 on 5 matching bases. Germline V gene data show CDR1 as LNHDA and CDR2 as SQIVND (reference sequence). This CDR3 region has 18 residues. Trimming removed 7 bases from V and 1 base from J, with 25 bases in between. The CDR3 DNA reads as TGTGCCAGTAACCTAGTAATCGGAAGCGGGGGGAAGAACACTGAAGCTTTCTTT. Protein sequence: CASNLVIGSGGKNTEAFF.

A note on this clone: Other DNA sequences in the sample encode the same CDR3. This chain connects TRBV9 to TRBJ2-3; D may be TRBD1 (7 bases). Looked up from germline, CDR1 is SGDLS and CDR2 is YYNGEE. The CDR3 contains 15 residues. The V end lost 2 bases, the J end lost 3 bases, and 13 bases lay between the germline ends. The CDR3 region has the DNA TGTGCCAGCAGCGTGCGACAGGGAGGTACAGATACGCAGTATTTT. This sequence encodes CASSVRQGGTDTQYF. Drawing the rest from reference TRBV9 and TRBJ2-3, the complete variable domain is DSGVTQTPKHLITATGQRVTLRCSPRSGDLSVYWYQQSLDQGLQFLIQYYNGEERAKGNILERFSAQQFPDLHSELNLSSLELGDSALYFCASSVRQGGTDTQYFGPGTRLTVL.

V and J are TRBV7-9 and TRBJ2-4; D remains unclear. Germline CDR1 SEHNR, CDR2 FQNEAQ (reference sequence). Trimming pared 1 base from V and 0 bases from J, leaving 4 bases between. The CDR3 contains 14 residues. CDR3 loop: CASSLEIAKNIQYF. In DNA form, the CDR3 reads TGTGCCAGCAGCTTAGAGATAGCCAAAAACATTCAGTACTTC.

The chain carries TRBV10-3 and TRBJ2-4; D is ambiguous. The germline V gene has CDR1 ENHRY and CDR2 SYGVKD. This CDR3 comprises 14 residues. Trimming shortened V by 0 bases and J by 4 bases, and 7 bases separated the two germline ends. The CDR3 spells CAISESSGKNIQYF. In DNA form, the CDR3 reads TGTGCCATCAGTGAGTCGAGTGGAAAAAACATTCAGTACTTC.

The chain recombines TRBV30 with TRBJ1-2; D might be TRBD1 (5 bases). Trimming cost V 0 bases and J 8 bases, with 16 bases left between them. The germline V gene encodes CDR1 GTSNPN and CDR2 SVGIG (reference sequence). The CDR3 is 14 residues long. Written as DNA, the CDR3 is TGTGCCTGGAGTGTACGTAGTCCCAGGGACGGCTACACCTTC. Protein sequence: CAWSVRSPRDGYTF.

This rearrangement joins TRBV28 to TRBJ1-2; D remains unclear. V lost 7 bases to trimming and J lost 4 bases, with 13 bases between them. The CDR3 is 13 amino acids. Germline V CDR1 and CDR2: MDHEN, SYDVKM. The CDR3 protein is CASKLGPLYGYTF. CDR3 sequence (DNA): TGTGCCAGCAAACTTGGGCCACTCTATGGCTACACCTTC.

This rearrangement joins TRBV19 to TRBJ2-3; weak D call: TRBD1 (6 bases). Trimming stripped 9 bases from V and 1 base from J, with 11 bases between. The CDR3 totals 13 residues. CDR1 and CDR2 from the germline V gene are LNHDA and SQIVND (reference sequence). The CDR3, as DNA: TGTGCCAGCCAAGCAGGGGGCACAGATACGCAGTATTTT. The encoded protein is CASQAGGTDTQYF.

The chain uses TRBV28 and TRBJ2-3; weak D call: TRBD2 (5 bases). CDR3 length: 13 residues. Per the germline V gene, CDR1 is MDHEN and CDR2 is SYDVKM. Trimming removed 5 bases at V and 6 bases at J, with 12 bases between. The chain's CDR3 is CASSDLVADTQYF. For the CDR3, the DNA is TGTGCCAGCAGTGATCTGGTAGCGGATACGCAGTATTTT. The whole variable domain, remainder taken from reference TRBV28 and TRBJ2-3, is DVKVTQSSRYLVKRTGEKVFLECVQDMDHENMFWYRQDPGLGLRLIYFSYDVKMKEKGDIPEGYSVSREKKERFSLILESASTNQTSMYLCASSDLVADTQYFGPGTRLTVL.

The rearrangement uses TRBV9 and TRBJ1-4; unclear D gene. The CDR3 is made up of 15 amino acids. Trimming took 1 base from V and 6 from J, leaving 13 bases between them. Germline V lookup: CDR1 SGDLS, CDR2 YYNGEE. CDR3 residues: CASSVSGVADEKLFF. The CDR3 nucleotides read TGTGCCAGCAGCGTAAGCGGGGTTGCGGATGAAAAACTGTTTTTT.

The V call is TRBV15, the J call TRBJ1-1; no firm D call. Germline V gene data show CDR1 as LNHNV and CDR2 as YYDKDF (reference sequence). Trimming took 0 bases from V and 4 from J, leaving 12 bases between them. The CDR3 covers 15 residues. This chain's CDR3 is CATSRDYGRATEAFF. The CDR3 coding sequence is TGTGCCACCAGCAGAGATTACGGTCGGGCCACTGAAGCTTTCTTT. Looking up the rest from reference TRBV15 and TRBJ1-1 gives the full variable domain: DAMVIQNPRYQVTQFGKPVTLSCSQTLNHNVMYWYQQKSSQAPKLLFHYYDKDFNNEADTPDNFQSRRPNTSFCFLDIRSPGLGDTAMYLCATSRDYGRATEAFFGQGTRLTVV.

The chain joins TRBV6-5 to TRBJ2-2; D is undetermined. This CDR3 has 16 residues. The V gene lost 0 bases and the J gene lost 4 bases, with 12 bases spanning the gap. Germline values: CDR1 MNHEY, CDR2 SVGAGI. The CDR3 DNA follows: TGTGCCAGCAGTTACTCGATAGGGCATACCACCGGGGAGCTGTTTTTT. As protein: CASSYSIGHTTGELFF.

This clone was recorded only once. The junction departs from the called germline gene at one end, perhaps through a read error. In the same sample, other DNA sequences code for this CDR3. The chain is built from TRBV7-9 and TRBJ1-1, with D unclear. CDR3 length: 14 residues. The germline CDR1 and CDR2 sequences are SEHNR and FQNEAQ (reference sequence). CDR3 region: CASSSTRGGTEAFF. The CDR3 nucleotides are TGTGCCAGCAGCTCCACGCGGGGTGGCACTGAGGCTTTCTTT. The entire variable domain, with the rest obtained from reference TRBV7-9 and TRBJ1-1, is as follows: DTGVSQNPRHKITKRGQNVTFRCDPISEHNRLYWYRQTLGQGPEFLTYFQNEAQLEKSRLLSDRFSAERPKGSFSTLEIQRTEQGDSAMYLCASSSTRGGTEAFFGQGTRLTVV.

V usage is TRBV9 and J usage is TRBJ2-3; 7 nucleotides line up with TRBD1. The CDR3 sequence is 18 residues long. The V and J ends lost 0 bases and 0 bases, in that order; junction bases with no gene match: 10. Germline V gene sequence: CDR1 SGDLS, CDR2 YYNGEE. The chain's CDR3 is CASSVGRGSYGSTDTQYF. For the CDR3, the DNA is TGTGCCAGCAGCGTAGGCAGGGGGTCGTATGGCAGCACAGATACGCAGTATTTT.

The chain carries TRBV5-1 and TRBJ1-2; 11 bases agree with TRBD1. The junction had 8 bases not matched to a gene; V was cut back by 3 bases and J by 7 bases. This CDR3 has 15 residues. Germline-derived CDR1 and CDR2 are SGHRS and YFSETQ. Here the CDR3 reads CASSYQDRGLRGYTF. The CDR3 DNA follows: TGCGCCAGCAGCTACCAGGACAGGGGGCTTCGTGGCTACACCTTC.

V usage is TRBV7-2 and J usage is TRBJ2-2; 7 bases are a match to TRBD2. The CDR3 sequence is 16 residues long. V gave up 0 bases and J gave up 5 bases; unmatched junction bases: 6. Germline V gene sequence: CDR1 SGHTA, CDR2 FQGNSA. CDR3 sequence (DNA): TGTGCCAGCAGCTTAGCGTGGGCGGGGGTAACCGGGGAGCTGTTTTTT. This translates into CASSLAWAGVTGELFF.